A single sample gave rise to the 20 T cell receptor beta chains below, sequenced in a study of cytomegalovirus exposure and HLA in healthy donors. Amplification used 60 Vbeta primers and 13 Jbeta primers. Method: immunoSEQ multiplex PCR; TCRdb's copy keeps in-frame clones and lacks some. Of around 65,000 clones in the sample, 85% to 90% are singletons; the top ten hold 9.5% to 12%. The sample comprised PBMCs. The receptor set was obtained from a female donor in good health and CMV-seronegative.

For the CDR3, the DNA is TGTGCCAGCAGCCCCAGACTAGGGATAAACAATGAGCAGTTCTTC. The encoded protein is CASSPRLGINNEQFF. The chain links TRBV5-4 to TRBJ2-1, with D possibly being TRBD2 (6 bases). CDR1 and CDR2 from the germline V gene are SGHNT and YYREEE (reference sequence). Deletions cut 4 bases from V and 5 bases from J, with 16 bases between. This CDR3 spans 15 amino acids. The entire variable domain, with the rest obtained from reference TRBV5-4 and TRBJ2-1, is as follows: ETGVTQSPTHLIKTRGQQVTLRCSSQSGHNTVSWYQQALGQGPQFIFQYYREEENGRGNFPPRFSGLQFPNYSSELNVNALELDDSALYLCASSPRLGINNEQFFGPGTRLTVL.

The chain uses TRBV6-5 and TRBJ2-7; TRBD2 matches at 8 bases. This CDR3 has 14 residues. Germline lookup yields CDR1 MNHEY and CDR2 SVGAGI. The junction had 6 bases not matched to a gene; V was cut back by 8 bases and J by 0 bases. In DNA form, the CDR3 reads TGTGCCAGCCGCCCGGCGGGGGGCTCCTACGAGCAGTACTTC. This encodes CASRPAGGSYEQYF.

This chain connects TRBV10-3 to TRBJ2-1, with unresolved D. Trimming took 0 bases from V and 8 from J, leaving 14 bases between them. The CDR3 totals 15 residues. In germline, CDR1 is ENHRY, CDR2 SYGVKD. Here the CDR3 reads CAISESTSSSDEQFF. The CDR3 region has the DNA TGTGCCATCAGTGAGTCAACCTCTTCTTCGGATGAGCAGTTCTTC.

This clone occurred a few times. The CDR3 region is CASSQEGGGEANVLTF. In DNA form, the CDR3 reads TGTGCCAGCAGCCAAGAAGGGGGGGGAGAGGCCAACGTCCTGACTTTC. This chain joins TRBV4-2 and TRBJ2-6, with D possibly TRBD2 on 7 matching bases. Germline lookup yields CDR1 LGHNA and CDR2 YNFKEQ. V was trimmed by 0 bases and J by 6 bases, leaving 12 bases between them. The CDR3 is 16 residues long.

For this clone: Other nucleotide sequences in the sample specify the same CDR3. This chain uses TRBV27 with TRBJ1-1; no firm D call. The length of the CDR3 is 13 residues. The V gene's germline CDR1 is MNHEY and CDR2 SMNVEV (reference sequence). V shed 3 bases and J shed 1 base, with 6 bases lying between them. The CDR3, as DNA: TGTGCCAGCAGTTTCTCAGGGAACACTGAAGCTTTCTTT. This translates into CASSFSGNTEAFF.

V usage is TRBV10-3 and J usage is TRBJ2-7; 10 bases align to TRBD1. CDR1 is ENHRY and CDR2 is SYGVKD in the germline V gene. V shed 7 bases, J shed 1 base, and the junction held 7 bases outside the gene matches. The CDR3 has 15 residues. CDR3 sequence (DNA): TGTGCCATCACCCCCGGGACAGGGGTTTCCTACGAGCAGTACTTC. It encodes CAITPGTGVSYEQYF.

About this clone: The junction and the germline gene differ at one end; a read error may be behind it. The rearrangement uses TRBV18 and TRBJ2-7, with D possibly being TRBD1 (5 bases). CDR3 length equals 13 residues. Looked up from germline, CDR1 is KGHSH and CDR2 is LQKENI. CDR3 bases: TGTGCCAGCTCACCCTCCAGGGCCTATGAGCAGTACTTC. Translating gives CASSPSRAYEQYF.

This sequence joins TRBV19 and TRBJ2-1, with D possibly being TRBD2 (6 bases). This CDR3 contains 15 residues. V was pared by 6 bases and J by 0 bases, with 12 bases between. CDR1 and CDR2 (germline): LNHDA, SQIVND (reference sequence). This chain's CDR3 is CASSGLSGSYNEQFF. The DNA for the CDR3 is TGTGCCAGTAGCGGACTATCCGGCTCCTACAATGAGCAGTTCTTC.

The gene calls are TRBV5-4 and TRBJ2-5; perhaps TRBD1 as D (7 bases). The length of the CDR3 is 15 residues. The germline V and J ends were trimmed by 0 bases and 7 bases, with 16 bases remaining between them. CDR1 and CDR2 (germline): SGHNT, YYREEE (reference sequence). The CDR3 loop reads CASSLVGSQGGTQYF. CDR3 nucleotides: TGTGCCAGCAGCTTGGTCGGTTCCCAGGGGGGGACCCAGTACTTC. Together with reference TRBV5-4 and TRBJ2-5, the CDR3 gives the full variable domain: ETGVTQSPTHLIKTRGQQVTLRCSSQSGHNTVSWYQQALGQGPQFIFQYYREEENGRGNFPPRFSGLQFPNYSSELNVNALELDDSALYLCASSLVGSQGGTQYFGPGTRLLVL.

J is TRBJ2-2 and V is TRBV7-9; possibly TRBD2 for D (6 bases). CDR1 SEHNR and CDR2 FQNEAQ come from the germline V gene (reference sequence). Trimming stripped 5 bases from V and 5 bases from J, with 6 bases between. This CDR3 region has 12 residues. In DNA, the CDR3 is TGTGCCAGCAGCGGGGGGACCGGGGAGCTGTTTTTT. Amino acid sequence: CASSGGTGELFF.

V is TRBV4-3 and J is TRBJ1-2, with D uncertain. This CDR3 spans 15 amino acids. CDR1 is LGHNA and CDR2 is YSLEER in the germline V gene. Between the trimmed V and J ends, which lost 0 bases and 1 base, there was a span of 9 bases. Here the CDR3 reads CASSQDSQNNYGYTF. CDR3 DNA sequence: TGCGCCAGCAGCCAAGATTCCCAGAATAACTATGGCTACACCTTC.

The V gene is TRBV7-8, the J gene TRBJ2-5; the match to TRBD2 covers 11 bases. V gave up 1 base and J gave up 5 bases; unmatched junction bases: 9. The V gene's germline CDR1 is SGHVS and CDR2 FQNEAQ. There are 17 residues in the CDR3. The CDR3 nucleotides read TGTGCCAGCAGCTTAGTCCCTAGCGGGGGGAAGGAGGAGACCCAGTACTTC. Protein product: CASSLVPSGGKEETQYF. Complete variable domain (other parts from reference TRBV7-8 and TRBJ2-5): GAGVSQSPRYKVAKRGQDVALRCDPISGHVSLFWYQQALGQGPEFLTYFQNEAQLDKSGLPSDRFFAERPEGSVSTLKIQRTQQEDSAVYLCASSLVPSGGKEETQYFGPGTRLLVL.

This CDR3 reads CASSQPGQTNYEQYF. Written as DNA, the CDR3 is TGTGCCAGCAGCCAGCCGGGACAGACTAACTACGAGCAGTACTTC. The rearrangement links TRBV4-2 to TRBJ2-7; 7 bases agree with TRBD1. From germline, CDR1 is LGHNA and CDR2 YNFKEQ. The V and J ends lost 3 bases and 3 bases, in that order; junction bases with no gene match: 8. This CDR3 is built from 15 residues.

J is TRBJ1-6 and V is TRBV28; 9 bases line up with TRBD1. V was pared by 6 bases and J by 6 bases, with 6 bases of the junction left unmatched. Germline-derived CDR1 and CDR2 are MDHEN and SYDVKM. The CDR3 runs 15 residues. In DNA form, the CDR3 reads TGTGCCAGCAGCCCGGGACAGGGAGTTAATTCACCCCTCCACTTT. The encoded protein is CASSPGQGVNSPLHF.

This chain uses TRBV6-5 with TRBJ1-6; D might be TRBD1 (5 bases). CDR1 MNHEY and CDR2 SVGAGI come from the germline V gene. The CDR3 extends over 14 amino acids. V lost 0 bases, J lost 8 bases, and 8 bases lay in between. CDR3 region: CASSYSGRDSPLHF. The CDR3 nucleotides are TGTGCCAGCAGTTACTCGGGCAGGGATTCACCCCTCCACTTT.

This chain connects TRBV27 to TRBJ1-1, with 7 bases aligning to TRBD1. V shed 0 bases, J shed 1 base, and the junction held 2 bases outside the gene matches. The CDR3 consists of 15 residues. Germline V lookup: CDR1 MNHEY, CDR2 SMNVEV (reference sequence). For the CDR3, the DNA is TGTGCCAGCAGTTTATCAGGGACAGAGAACACTGAAGCTTTCTTT. Translating gives CASSLSGTENTEAFF.

This clone was detected a few times. The J gene is TRBJ2-3, the V gene TRBV21-1; TRBD2 is the table's D call and was not checked against the DNA. TRBV21-1 is annotated as a pseudogene. The CDR3 is 15 amino acids. CDR3: CASSKSRGVGDTQYF. The CDR3 region has the DNA TGTGCCAGCAGCAAAAGCCGCGGGGTTGGAGATACGCAGTATTTT.

This clone came up once. The V call is TRBV14, the J call TRBJ2-7, with D perhaps TRBD1 (6 bases). V lost 5 bases to trimming and J lost 3 bases, with 14 bases between them. The germline V gene encodes CDR1 SGHDN and CDR2 FVKESK. The CDR3 has 14 residues. The CDR3 loop reads CASSIQTGFYEQYF. The CDR3 DNA reads as TGTGCCAGCAGCATACAGACAGGTTTCTACGAGCAGTACTTC.

The chain joins TRBV7-9 to TRBJ2-7, with 10 bases that match TRBD1. The CDR3 loop spans 15 amino acids. Looked up from germline, CDR1 is SEHNR and CDR2 is FQNEAQ (reference sequence). The V gene end was trimmed by 5 bases and the J gene end by 3 bases; junction bases not matched to a gene: 7. CDR3 region: CASSPWDRGGYEQYF. CDR3 nucleotides: TGTGCCAGCAGCCCCTGGGACAGGGGTGGCTACGAGCAGTACTTC.

The chain employs TRBV6-5 and TRBJ1-1; the D is unclear. Trimming stripped 2 bases from V and 1 base from J, with 8 bases between. The CDR3 is made up of 14 amino acids. Germline values: CDR1 MNHEY, CDR2 SVGAGI. The CDR3 nucleotides read TGTGCCAGCAGTTACGCGGGATCGAACACTGAAGCTTTCTTT. Protein sequence: CASSYAGSNTEAFF.